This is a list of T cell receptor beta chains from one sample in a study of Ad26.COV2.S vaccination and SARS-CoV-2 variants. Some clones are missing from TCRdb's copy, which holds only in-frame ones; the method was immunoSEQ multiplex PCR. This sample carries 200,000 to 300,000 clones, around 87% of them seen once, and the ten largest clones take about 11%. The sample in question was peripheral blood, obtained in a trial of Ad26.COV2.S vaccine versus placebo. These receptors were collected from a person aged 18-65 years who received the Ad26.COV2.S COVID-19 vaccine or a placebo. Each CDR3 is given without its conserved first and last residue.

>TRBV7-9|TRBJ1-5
ASSLALGAYSNQPQH
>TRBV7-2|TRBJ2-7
ASSLVPPTSGSSYEQY
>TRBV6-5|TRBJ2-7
ASSRADEWDEQY
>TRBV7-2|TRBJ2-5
ASSFRRAQETQY
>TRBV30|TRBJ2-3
AWNRDGYTDTQY
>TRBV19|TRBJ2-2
ASSLRGVTGELF
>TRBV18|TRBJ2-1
ASSPSGVPEQF
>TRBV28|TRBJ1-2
ASRRPAGTGGNYGYT
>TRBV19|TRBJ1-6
ASSTTVKDSPLH
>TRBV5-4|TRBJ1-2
ASSHTGTGGPYYGYT
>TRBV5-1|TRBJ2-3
ASSSSLAGGHGDTQY
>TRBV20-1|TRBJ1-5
SASPAWDRGSNQPQH
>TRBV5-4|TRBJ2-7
ASSLDRVGIYEQY
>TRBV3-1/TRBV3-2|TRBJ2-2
ASSPLTRTGELF